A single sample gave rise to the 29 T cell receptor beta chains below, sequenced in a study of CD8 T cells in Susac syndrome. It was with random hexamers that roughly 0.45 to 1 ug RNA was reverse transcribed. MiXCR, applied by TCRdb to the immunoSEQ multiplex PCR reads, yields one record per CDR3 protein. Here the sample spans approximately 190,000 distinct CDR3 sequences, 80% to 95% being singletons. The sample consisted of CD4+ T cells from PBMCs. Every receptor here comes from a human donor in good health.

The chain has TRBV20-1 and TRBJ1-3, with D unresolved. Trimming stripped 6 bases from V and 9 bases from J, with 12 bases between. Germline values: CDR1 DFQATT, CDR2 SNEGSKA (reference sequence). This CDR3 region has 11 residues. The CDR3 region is CSAHGVTTIYF. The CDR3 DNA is TGCAGTGCCCACGGGGTCACCACCATATATTTT.

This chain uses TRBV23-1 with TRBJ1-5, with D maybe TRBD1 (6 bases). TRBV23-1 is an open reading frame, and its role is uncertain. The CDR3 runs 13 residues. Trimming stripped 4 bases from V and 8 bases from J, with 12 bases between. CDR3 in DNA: TGCGCCAGCAGTCTATCGGGGGCCAAGCCCCAGCATTTT. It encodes CASSLSGAKPQHF.

CDR3 residues: CASRTGVSTDTQYF. As DNA, the CDR3 is TGTGCCAGCAGGACAGGGGTCAGCACAGATACGCAGTATTTT. The rearrangement links TRBV6-5 to TRBJ2-3, with TRBD1 matching 8 bases. The CDR3 has 14 residues. Germline V gene lookup returns CDR1 MNHEY and CDR2 SVGAGI. V gave up 6 bases and J gave up 0 bases; unmatched junction bases: 2.

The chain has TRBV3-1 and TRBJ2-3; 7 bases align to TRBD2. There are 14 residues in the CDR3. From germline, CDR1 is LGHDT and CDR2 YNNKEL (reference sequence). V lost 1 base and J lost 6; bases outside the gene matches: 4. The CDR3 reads CASSQGTSVDTQYF. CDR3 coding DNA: TGTGCCAGCAGCCAAGGCACTAGCGTTGATACGCAGTATTTT.

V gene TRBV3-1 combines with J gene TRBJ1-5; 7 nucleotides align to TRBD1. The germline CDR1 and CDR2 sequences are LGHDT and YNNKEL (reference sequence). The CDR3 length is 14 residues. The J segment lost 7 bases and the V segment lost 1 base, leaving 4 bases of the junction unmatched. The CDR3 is CASSQGRGHQPQHF. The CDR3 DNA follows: TGTGCCAGCAGCCAAGGGAGGGGGCACCAGCCCCAGCATTTT.

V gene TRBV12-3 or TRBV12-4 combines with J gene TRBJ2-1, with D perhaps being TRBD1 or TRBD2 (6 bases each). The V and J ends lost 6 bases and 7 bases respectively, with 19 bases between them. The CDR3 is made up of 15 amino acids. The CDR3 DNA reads TGTGCCAGCAGAGGGTCGGGGGCTCTCTTGAATGAGCAGTTCTTC. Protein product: CASRGSGALLNEQFF.

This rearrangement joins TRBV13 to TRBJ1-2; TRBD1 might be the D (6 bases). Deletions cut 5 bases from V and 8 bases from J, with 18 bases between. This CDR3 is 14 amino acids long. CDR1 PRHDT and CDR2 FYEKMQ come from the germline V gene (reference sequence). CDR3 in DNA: TGTGCCAGCAGCCGACTTACACAGGGTGGAGGCTACACCTTC. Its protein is CASSRLTQGGGYTF.

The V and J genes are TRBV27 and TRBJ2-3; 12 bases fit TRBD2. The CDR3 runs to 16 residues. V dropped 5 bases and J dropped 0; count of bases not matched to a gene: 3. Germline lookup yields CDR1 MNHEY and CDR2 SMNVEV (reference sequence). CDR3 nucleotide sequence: TGTGCCAGCAGTCAAACTAGCGGGAGGAGCACAGATACGCAGTATTTT. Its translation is CASSQTSGRSTDTQYF.

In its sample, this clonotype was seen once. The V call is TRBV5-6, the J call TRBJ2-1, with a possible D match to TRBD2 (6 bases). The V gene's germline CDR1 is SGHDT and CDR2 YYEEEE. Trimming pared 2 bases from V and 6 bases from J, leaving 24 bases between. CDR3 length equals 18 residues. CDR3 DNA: TGTGCCAGCAGCTTTCCCTGGGCGGCGGGGCCAAGTCGCAATGAGCAGTTCTTC. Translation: CASSFPWAAGPSRNEQFF.

CDR3 nucleotides: TGTGCCAGCGGGCAGACGAGCTCCTATAATTCACCCCTCCACTTT. It yields the protein CASGQTSSYNSPLHF. The V call is TRBV12-3 or TRBV12-4, the J call TRBJ1-6; D gene unclear. V lost 8 bases and J lost 0, with 11 bases in between. This CDR3 comprises 15 residues.

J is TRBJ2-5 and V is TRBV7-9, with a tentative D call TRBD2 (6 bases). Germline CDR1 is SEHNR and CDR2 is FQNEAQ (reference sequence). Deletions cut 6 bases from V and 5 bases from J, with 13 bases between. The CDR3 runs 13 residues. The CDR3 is CASRESGEETQYF. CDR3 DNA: TGTGCCAGCAGGGAATCGGGGGAGGAGACCCAGTACTTC.

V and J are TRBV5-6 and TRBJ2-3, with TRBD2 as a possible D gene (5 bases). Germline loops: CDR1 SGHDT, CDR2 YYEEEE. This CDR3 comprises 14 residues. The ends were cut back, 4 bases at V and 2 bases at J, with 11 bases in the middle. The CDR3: CASSGERLTDTQYF. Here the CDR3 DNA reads TGTGCCAGCAGCGGGGAGCGTCTCACAGATACGCAGTATTTT.

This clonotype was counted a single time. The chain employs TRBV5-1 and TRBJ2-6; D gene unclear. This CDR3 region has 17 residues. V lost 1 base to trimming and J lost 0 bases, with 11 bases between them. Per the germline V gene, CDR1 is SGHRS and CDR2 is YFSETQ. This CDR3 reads CASSLSLIISGANVLTF. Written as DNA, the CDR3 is TGCGCCAGCAGCTTGTCCTTAATCATCTCTGGGGCCAACGTCCTGACTTTC.

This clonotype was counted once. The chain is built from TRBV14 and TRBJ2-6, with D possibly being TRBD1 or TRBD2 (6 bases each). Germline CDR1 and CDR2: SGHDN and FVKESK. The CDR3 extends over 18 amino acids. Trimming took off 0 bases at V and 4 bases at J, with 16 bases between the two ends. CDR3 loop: CASSQEDIRGLGANVLTF. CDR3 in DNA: TGTGCCAGCAGCCAAGAGGATATACGGGGGCTCGGGGCCAACGTCCTGACTTTC.

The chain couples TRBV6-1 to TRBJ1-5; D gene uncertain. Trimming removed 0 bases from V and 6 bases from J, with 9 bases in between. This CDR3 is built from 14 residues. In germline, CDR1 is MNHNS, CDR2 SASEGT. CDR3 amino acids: CASSEAPSPQPQHF. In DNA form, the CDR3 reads TGTGCCAGCAGTGAAGCGCCAAGCCCTCAGCCCCAGCATTTT.

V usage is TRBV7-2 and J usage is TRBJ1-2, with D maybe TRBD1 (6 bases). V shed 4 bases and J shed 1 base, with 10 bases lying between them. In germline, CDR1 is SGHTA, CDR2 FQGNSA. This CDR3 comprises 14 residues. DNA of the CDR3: TGTGCCAGCAGCTCCACCAGGGGTAACTATGGCTACACCTTC. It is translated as CASSSTRGNYGYTF.

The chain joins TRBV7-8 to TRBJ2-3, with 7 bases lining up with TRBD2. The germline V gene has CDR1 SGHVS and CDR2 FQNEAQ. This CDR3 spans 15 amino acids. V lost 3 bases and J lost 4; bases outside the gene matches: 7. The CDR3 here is CASSLGGRGSDTQYF. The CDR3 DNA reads TGTGCCAGCAGCTTGGGGGGGAGGGGATCAGATACGCAGTATTTT.

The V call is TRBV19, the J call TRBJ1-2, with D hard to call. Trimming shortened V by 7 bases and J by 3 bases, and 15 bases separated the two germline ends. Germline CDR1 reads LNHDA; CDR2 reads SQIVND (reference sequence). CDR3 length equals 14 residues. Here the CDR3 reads CASTVSKVYYGYTF. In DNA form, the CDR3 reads TGTGCCAGTACGGTTTCTAAGGTCTACTATGGCTACACCTTC. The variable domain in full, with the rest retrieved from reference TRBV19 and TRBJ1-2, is DGGITQSPKYLFRKEGQNVTLSCEQNLNHDAMYWYRQDPGQGLRLIYYSQIVNDFQKGDIAEGYSVSREKKESFPLTVTSAQKNPTAFYLCASTVSKVYYGYTFGSGTRLTVV.

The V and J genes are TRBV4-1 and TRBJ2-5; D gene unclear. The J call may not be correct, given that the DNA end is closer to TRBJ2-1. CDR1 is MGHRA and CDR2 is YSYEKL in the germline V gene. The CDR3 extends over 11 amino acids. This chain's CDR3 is CASSQVGGQFF. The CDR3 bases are TGCGCCAGCAGCCAAGTAGGTGGCCAGTTCTTC.

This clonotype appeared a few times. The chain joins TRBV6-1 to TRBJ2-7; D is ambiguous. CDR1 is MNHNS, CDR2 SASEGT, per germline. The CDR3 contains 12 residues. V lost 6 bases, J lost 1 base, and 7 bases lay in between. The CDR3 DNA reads TGTGCCAGCAGGGACGGATCCTACGAGCAGTACGTC. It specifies CASRDGSYEQYV.

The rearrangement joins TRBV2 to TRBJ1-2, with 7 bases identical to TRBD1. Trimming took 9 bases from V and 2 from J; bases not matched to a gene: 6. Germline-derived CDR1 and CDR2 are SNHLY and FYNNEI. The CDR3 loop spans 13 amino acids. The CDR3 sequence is CASGGGQNYGYTF. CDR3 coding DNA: TGTGCCAGTGGGGGGGGACAGAACTATGGCTACACCTTC. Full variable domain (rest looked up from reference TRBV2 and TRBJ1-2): EPEVTQTPSHQVTQMGQEVILRCVPISNHLYFYWYRQILGQKVEFLVSFYNNEISEKSEIFDDQFSVERPDGSNFTLKIRSTKLEDSAMYFCASGGGQNYGYTFGSGTRLTVV.

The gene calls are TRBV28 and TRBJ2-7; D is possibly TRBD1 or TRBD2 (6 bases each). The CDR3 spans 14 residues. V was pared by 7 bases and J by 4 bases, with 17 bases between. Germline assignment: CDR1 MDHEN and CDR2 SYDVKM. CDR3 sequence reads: CASTLVGGGYEQYF. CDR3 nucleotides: TGTGCCAGCACCCTAGTGGGGGGCGGGTACGAGCAGTACTTC.

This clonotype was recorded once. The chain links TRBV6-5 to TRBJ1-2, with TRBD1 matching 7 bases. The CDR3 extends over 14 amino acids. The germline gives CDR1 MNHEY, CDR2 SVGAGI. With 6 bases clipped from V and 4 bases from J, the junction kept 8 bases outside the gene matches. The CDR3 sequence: CASRYNRDSYGYTF. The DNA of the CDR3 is TGTGCCAGCAGATACAACCGGGACAGCTATGGCTACACCTTC.

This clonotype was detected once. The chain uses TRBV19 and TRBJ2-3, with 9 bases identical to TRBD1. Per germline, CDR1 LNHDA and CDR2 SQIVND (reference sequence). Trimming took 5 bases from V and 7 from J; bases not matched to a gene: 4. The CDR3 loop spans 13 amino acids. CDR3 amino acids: CASSPGQGNTQYF. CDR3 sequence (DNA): TGTGCCAGTAGTCCGGGACAGGGCAATACGCAGTATTTT.

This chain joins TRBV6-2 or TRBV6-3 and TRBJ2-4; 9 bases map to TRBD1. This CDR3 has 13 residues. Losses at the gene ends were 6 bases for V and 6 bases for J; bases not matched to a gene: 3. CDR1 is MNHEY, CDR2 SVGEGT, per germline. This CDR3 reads CASRGQGVNIQYF. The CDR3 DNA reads TGTGCCAGCAGGGGACAGGGTGTAAACATTCAGTACTTC.

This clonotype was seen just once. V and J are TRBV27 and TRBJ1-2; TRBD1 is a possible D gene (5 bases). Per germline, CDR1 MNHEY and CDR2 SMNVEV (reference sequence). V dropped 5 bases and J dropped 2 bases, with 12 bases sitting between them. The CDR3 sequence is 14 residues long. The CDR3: CASSLRDQNYGYTF. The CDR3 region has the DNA TGTGCCAGCAGTCTCAGGGACCAGAACTATGGCTACACCTTC.

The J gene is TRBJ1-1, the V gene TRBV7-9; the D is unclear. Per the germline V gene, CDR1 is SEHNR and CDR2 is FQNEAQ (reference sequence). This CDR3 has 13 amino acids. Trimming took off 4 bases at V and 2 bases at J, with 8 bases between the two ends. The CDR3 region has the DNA TGTGCCAGCAGCTCAGGAGCCAACACTGAAGCTTTCTTT. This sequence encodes CASSSGANTEAFF.

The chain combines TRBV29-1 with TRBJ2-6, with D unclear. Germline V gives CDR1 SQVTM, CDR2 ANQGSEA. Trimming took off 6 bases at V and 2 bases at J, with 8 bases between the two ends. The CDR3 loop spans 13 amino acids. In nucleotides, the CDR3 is TGCAGCGTCTCTCTACCTGGGGCCAACGTCCTGACTTTC. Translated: CSVSLPGANVLTF. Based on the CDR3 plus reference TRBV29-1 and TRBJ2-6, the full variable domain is SAVISQKPSRDICQRGTSLTIQCQVDSQVTMMFWYRQQPGQSLTLIATANQGSEATYESGFVIDKFPISRPNLTFSTLTVSNMSPEDSSIYLCSVSLPGANVLTFGAGSRLTVL.

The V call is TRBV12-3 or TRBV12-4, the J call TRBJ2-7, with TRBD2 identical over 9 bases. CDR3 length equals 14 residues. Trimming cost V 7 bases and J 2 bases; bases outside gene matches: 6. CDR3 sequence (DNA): TGTGCCAGCACCCAGCGGGGGGAGACCTACGAGCAGTACTTC. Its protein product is CASTQRGETYEQYF.